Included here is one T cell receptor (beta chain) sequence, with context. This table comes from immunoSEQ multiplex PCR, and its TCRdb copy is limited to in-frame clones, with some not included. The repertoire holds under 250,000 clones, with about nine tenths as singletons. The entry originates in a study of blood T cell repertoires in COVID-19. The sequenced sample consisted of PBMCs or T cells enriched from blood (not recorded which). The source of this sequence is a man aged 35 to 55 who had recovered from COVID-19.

The CDR3 DNA reads TGTGCCACCCCCCCGAGGGTTGAGCAGTTCTTC. Amino acids: CATPPRVEQFF. The chain combines TRBV3-1 (or the pseudogene TRBV3-2) with TRBJ2-1, with D possibly being TRBD2 (5 bases). Germline V gene sequence: CDR1 LGHDT, CDR2 YNNKEL (reference sequence). The CDR3 is 11 amino acids. The V gene lost 10 bases and the J gene lost 9 bases, with 13 bases spanning the gap.